The rows below give T cell receptor beta chains drawn from one sample of a study of blood T cell repertoires in COVID-19. Sequencing used immunoSEQ multiplex PCR; TCRdb keeps in-frame clones, though not all of them. The table has approximately 200,000 clones, about nine tenths seen once. The sequenced sample was peripheral blood. Source of these receptors: a man in his fifties or sixties with acute or convalescent COVID-19. Both conserved end residues are part of each CDR3. The D gene is left open where the match is weak. Clone size is stated in some rows and not others, as once, few, many or a class when expanded.

j_gene | v_gene | abundance | d_gene | CDR3aa | CDR3nt
TRBJ1-2 | TRBV5-4 | . | . | CASSLDSLGYTF | TGTGCCAGCAGCTTGGATAGTTTGGGCTACACCTTC
TRBJ1-1 | TRBV12-1 | . | . | CASNLRASQENTEAFF | TGTGCCAGCAACTTACGCGCGTCACAGGAGAACACTGAAGCTTTCTTT
TRBJ2-7 | TRBV5-6 | . | . | CASSLYTYEQYF | TGTGCCAGCAGCTTGTATACCTACGAGCAGTACTTC
TRBJ1-2 | TRBV30 | once | . | CACNRGYGYTF | TGTGCCTGCAATAGGGGCTATGGCTACACCTTC
TRBJ1-5 | TRBV6-5 | . | . | CASSSRPTGLQPQHF | TGTGCCAGCAGTTCCCGTCCTACAGGGTTACAGCCCCAGCATTTT
TRBJ1-2 | TRBV5-1 | . | . | CASKPGGRDNYGYTF | TGCGCCAGCAAGCCTGGGGGGAGGGACAACTATGGCTACACCTTC
TRBJ1-1 | TRBV24-1 | . | . | CATSAGITEAFF | TGTGCCACCAGTGCGGGGATCACTGAAGCTTTCTTT
TRBJ2-3 | TRBV11-2 | . | . | CASSFGAGNTDTQYF | TGTGCCAGCAGCTTCGGGGCGGGGAACACAGATACGCAGTATTTT
TRBJ2-3 | TRBV10-2 | . | TRBD2 | CASSQLAGLSADTQYF | TGCGCCAGCAGTCAACTAGCGGGGCTTTCCGCAGATACGCAGTATTTT
TRBJ2-1 | TRBV4-1 | . | TRBD2 | CASSQDMGLSSYNEQFF | TGCGCCAGCAGCCAAGATATGGGACTATCATCCTACAATGAGCAGTTCTTC
TRBJ2-5 | TRBV4-2 | once | TRBD2 | CASSPGTTSGGETQYF | TGTGCCAGCAGCCCCGGAACGACTAGCGGGGGGGAGACCCAGTACTTC
TRBJ1-4 | TRBV6-5 | . | TRBD1 | CASSSPGGGREKLFF | TGTGCCAGCAGTTCCCCGGGAGGGGGCAGGGAAAAACTGTTTTTT
TRBJ2-4 | TRBV18 | . | . | CASSRDSLAKNIQYF | TGTGCCAGCTCACGGGACTCTCTAGCCAAAAACATTCAGTACTTC
TRBJ2-2 | TRBV16 | . | . | CASSQSLGPTGELFF | TGTGCCAGCAGCCAATCACTTGGGCCCACCGGGGAGCTGTTTTTT
TRBJ1-1 | TRBV4-1 | . | . | CASSQGEMNTEAFF | TGCGCCAGCAGCCAAGGGGAGATGAACACTGAAGCTTTCTTT
TRBJ2-3 | TRBV9 | . | . | CASSVDHGQGASTDTQYF | TGTGCCAGCAGCGTAGACCACGGTCAGGGTGCTAGCACAGATACGCAGTATTTT
TRBJ1-1 | TRBV12-3/TRBV12-4 | . | . | CASSFGGTLEAFF | TGTGCCAGCAGTTTTGGGGGGACGCTTGAAGCTTTCTTT
TRBJ1-4 | TRBV7-8 | . | . | CASSLGDSGVGLRKKLFF | TGTGCCAGCAGCTTAGGAGACAGTGGAGTGGGGCTGCGGAAAAAACTGTTTTTT
TRBJ2-4 | TRBV7-9 | few | . | CASSWGTVADLLDIQYF | TGTGCCAGCAGCTGGGGGACTGTAGCTGATCTGTTGGACATTCAGTACTTC
TRBJ2-7 | TRBV11-2 | . | . | CASSLQGYEQYF | TGTGCCAGCAGCTTACAGGGGTACGAGCAGTACTTC
TRBJ2-3 | TRBV5-1 | . | TRBD1 | CASSLGGQGSTDTQYF | TGCGCCAGCAGCTTGGGGGGACAGGGGAGCACAGATACGCAGTATTTT
TRBJ1-3 | TRBV7-9 | . | TRBD1 | CASSHTGTARNTIYF | TGTGCCAGCAGCCATACCGGGACAGCTCGAAACACCATATATTTT
TRBJ1-6 | TRBV4-1 | . | . | CASSQVFRRNSPLHF | TGCGCCAGCAGCCAAGTCTTCCGGAGGAATTCACCCCTCCACTTT
TRBJ2-7 | TRBV21-1 | . | . | CASSNRDFSYEQYF | TGTGCCAGCAGCAACCGGGACTTCTCCTACGAGCAGTACTTC
TRBJ2-7 | TRBV5-4 | . | TRBD1 | CASSLGGQGRGEQYF | TGTGCCAGCAGCTTGGGGGGACAGGGAAGAGGCGAGCAGTACTTC
TRBJ1-2 | TRBV5-4 | few | TRBD1 | CASSTRTGADYGYTF | TGTGCCAGCAGCACCCGGACAGGGGCGGACTATGGCTACACCTTC
TRBJ1-4 | TRBV19 | . | . | CASSISVEKLFF | TGTGCCAGTAGTATTTCTGTGGAAAAACTGTTTTTT
TRBJ2-1 | TRBV5-5 | . | TRBD2 | CASRVLAYSGGSYNEQFF | TGTGCCAGCAGGGTATTGGCGTATAGCGGGGGGTCCTACAATGAGCAGTTCTTC
TRBJ1-1 | TRBV2 | few | . | CASNGALVAEAFF | TGTGCCAGCAATGGGGCCCTAGTGGCTGAAGCTTTCTTT
TRBJ1-2 | TRBV6-5 | . | . | CASSLTGRVRYGYTF | TGTGCCAGCAGTTTGACAGGCCGAGTTCGCTATGGCTACACCTTC
TRBJ1-6 | TRBV6-5 | . | TRBD1 | CASRRQGANSPLYF | TGTGCCAGCAGGCGACAGGGGGCGAATTCACCCCTCTACTTT